This T cell receptor (beta chain) derives from a study of beta chain features in type 1 diabetes. Study outcomes and limitations: The question of HLA type influencing TCRB rearrangement was one that remained unresolved here. All four CD4+ subsets of Type 1 diabetes patients contained TCRB CDR3s that were moderately but significantly shorter.

Turning to this clone: What it binds is unknown.

In germline, CDR1 is MGHRA, CDR2 YSYEKL. This CDR3 is built from 12 residues. V was shortened by 8 bases and J by 9 bases, with 14 bases between the two germline ends. The authors reverse transcribed all of the isolated RNA, so sequencing captured expressed TCRB transcripts. Method: immunoSEQ multiplex PCR; TCRdb's copy keeps in-frame clones and lacks some. The sample records a few hundred thousand clones, 8.5% to 10% being singletons. The chain carries TRBV4-1 and TRBJ1-5; D unresolved. The sequence was obtained from a man between 25 and 39 years old with type 1 diabetes. The sequencing sample was made of central memory CD4+ T cells from blood. CDR3 sequence (DNA): TGCGCCAGCCAAAGCCCCCCCTCGCCCCAGCATTTT. Translation gives CASQSPPSPQHF.